The source of this TCR beta chain is a study of CD8+ T cells in alopecia areata. Turning to the study itself: Skin grafts from roughly 6-13-month-old C3H/HeJ donors with spontaneous alopecia were placed on roughly 7-10-week-old female C3H/HeJ mice.

This clone was counted between two and nine times. What it recognizes is unknown. Gene labels here are mouse ones. The read ends 4 residues early relative to the CDR3; the germline J gene fills the gap. RNA, once extracted, was reverse transcribed into cDNA for use as the sequencing template. Sequenced by immunoSEQ multiplex PCR; TCRdb stores in-frame clones only, minus some. The table lists 270,000 or so clones, with no singletons. Notes on the study in general: Normal scalp showed lower clonality than lesional scalp, especially alopecia totalis/universalis. Possibly because of HLA-related factors, TCR sharing was less clear across patients than in mice. Normal skin contains resident alphabeta T cells, and these are also sequenced in scalp samples.

Pooled cells of cutaneous lymph node origin were sorted on CD4, CD8alpha, NKG2D, NKG2ACE and other markers. This CDR3 has 14 residues. Germline CDR1 reads NNHDY; CDR2 reads SYVADS. V is TRBV13-3 and J is TRBJ2-5; 10 bases fit TRBD1. The TCR comes from a C3H/HeJ mouse with alopecia areata. Mouse MHC haplotype: H2-k. Sequenced sample: CD4+ T cells sorted from a lymph node. The part of the CDR3 DNA that was read is TGTGCCAGCAGCTGGGACAGGGGAGAAGAC. As protein: CASSWDRGED. From start to end, the CDR3 is CASSWDRGEDTQYF.